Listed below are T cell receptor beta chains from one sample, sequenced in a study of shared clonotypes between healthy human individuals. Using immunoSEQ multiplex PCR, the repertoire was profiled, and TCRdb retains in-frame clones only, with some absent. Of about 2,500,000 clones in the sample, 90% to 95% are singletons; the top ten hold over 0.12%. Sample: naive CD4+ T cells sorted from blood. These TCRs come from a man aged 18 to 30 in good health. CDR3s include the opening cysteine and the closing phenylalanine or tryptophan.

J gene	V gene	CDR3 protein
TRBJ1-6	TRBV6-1	CASTEREARSPLHF
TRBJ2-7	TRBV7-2	CASSFQQGGEQYF
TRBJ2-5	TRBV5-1	CASSIDRVGETQYF
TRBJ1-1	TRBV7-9	CASSLTGQGAYTEAFF
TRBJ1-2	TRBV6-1	CASSEATGFYTF
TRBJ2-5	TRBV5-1	CASSLAGSGGAQETQYF
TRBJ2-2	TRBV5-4	CASSRGQGNTGELFF
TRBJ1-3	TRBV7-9	CASSQGVEPTFGDF
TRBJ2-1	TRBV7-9	CASSLGQGSGEQFF
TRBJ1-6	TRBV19	CASTTTSGVYNSPLHF
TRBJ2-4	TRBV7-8	CASSFGRGDIQYF
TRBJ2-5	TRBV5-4	CASRSTGAQETQYF
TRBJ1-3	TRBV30	CAWKKDLGGNTIYF
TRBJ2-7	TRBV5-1	CASSLGAVNSYEQYF
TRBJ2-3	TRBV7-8	CASATERANTDTQYF
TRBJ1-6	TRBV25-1	CASSESTSPLHF
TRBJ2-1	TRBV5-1	CASSPSGRENEQFF
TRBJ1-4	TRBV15	CATSRTQGGNEKLFF
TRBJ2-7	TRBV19	CASSTTGGYEQYF
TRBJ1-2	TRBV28	CASSSNRVGVGYTF
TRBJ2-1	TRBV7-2	CASSLASGGSYNEQFF
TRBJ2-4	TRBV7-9	CASSFRGGDLAKNIQYF
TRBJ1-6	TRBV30	CAWSLGRPGNSPLHF
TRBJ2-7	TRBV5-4	CASSFSGTGLYEQYF